This T cell receptor (beta chain) was obtained from a study of CD8 T cell repertoires and HIV-1 epitope variants. About the study: Each of Twenty-five Gag and Nef epitope peptides stimulated a separate culture. An approximately nine-day culture received IL-2, IL-7 and IL-15 on days 3 and 7.

With 6 bases removed from V and 4 bases from J, the gap between germline ends came to 10 bases. Per germline, CDR1 MNHEY and CDR2 SVGAGI. The CDR3 is 12 amino acids. As to this clone: Its specificity is not known.

Clones were sequenced by immunoSEQ multiplex PCR, and TCRdb holds only the in-frame ones, with some missing. The sample lists several thousand clones, approximately 67% seen once, with roughly 41% in the top ten. Findings and caveats of the study: Under 10 antigen-specific TCR beta clonotypes were found; over 5 seemed cross-reactive to variants.

The chain recombines TRBV6-5 with TRBJ2-7; D might be TRBD2 (5 bases). Sequenced input: cultured CD8+ T cells derived from PBMCs. This sequence originates from a male donor with HIV. DNA of the CDR3: TGTGCCAGCAGAAGACCGGGGTACGAGCAGTACTTC. This sequence encodes CASRRPGYEQYF.